The 8 T cell receptor beta chains below all came from one sample that was sequenced in a study of T-cell reconstitution after alpha-beta-depleted transplantation in children. Preparation of the TCRbeta library was carried out with unique molecular identifiers. In TCRdb, the PCR reads were re-called with MiXCR into one record per CDR3 protein. The top ten clones hold about 3.8% of a sample with about 410,000 distinct CDR3 sequences, around 21% of them seen once. Source: PBMCs from the stem cell graft donor, taken from the stem cell graft. The receptors originated from a human donor who donated a stem cell graft to a child with acute myeloid leukemia.

This clonotype was found a few times. This chain links TRBV29-1 with TRBJ2-7, with TRBD1 matching over 8 bases. Per germline, CDR1 SQVTM and CDR2 ANQGSEA. This CDR3 comprises 12 residues. Trimming removed 4 bases from V and 3 bases from J; junction bases left unmatched: 2. The CDR3 loop is CSVAGGRYEQYF. In nucleotides, the CDR3 is TGCAGCGTTGCAGGGGGCCGCTACGAGCAGTACTTC.

This clonotype was seen just once. The rearrangement links TRBV5-1 to TRBJ2-1; D is uncertain. V lost 4 bases, J lost 8 bases, and 19 bases lay in between. CDR3 size: 15 residues. The germline V gene has CDR1 SGHRS and CDR2 YFSETQ. The CDR3 sequence: CASSNSGPPAYEQFF. The CDR3 nucleotides are TGCGCCAGCAGCAATTCGGGTCCCCCGGCGTATGAGCAGTTCTTC.

V usage is TRBV28 and J usage is TRBJ2-3; TRBD2 matches 10 bases. Germline assignment: CDR1 MDHEN and CDR2 SYDVKM. V trimming: 6 bases; J trimming: 6 bases; junction bases outside the gene matches: 12. CDR3 length equals 16 residues. The CDR3 bases are TGTGCCAGCAGCATCCCCGCTAGCGGGAGTGGGGATACGCAGTATTTT. It yields the protein CASSIPASGSGDTQYF.

This clonotype occurred many times. The CDR3 DNA follows: TGTGCCAGCAGTTACTCGAAGACAGGGAGCACAGATACGCAGTATTTT. This gives the protein CASSYSKTGSTDTQYF. The chain recombines TRBV6-5 with TRBJ2-3; the match to TRBD1 covers 7 bases. J gave up 0 bases and V 0 bases, and 3 bases lay outside the gene matches. The CDR3 length is 16 residues. Germline CDR1 MNHEY, CDR2 SVGAGI.

The gene calls are TRBV4-1 and TRBJ2-7; 9 positions agree with TRBD2. Per germline, CDR1 MGHRA and CDR2 YSYEKL. This CDR3 is 15 amino acids long. V trimming: 2 bases; J trimming: 2 bases; junction bases outside the gene matches: 4. This CDR3 reads CASSQWASGAYEQYF. The CDR3 DNA is TGCGCCAGCAGCCAATGGGCTAGCGGGGCCTACGAGCAGTACTTC.

The chain links TRBV20-1 to TRBJ2-3; D is unclear. Looked up from germline, CDR1 is DFQATT and CDR2 is SNEGSKA (reference sequence). The CDR3 has 14 residues. The V end was cut by 2 bases, the J end by 2 bases, with 11 bases between. The CDR3 coding sequence is TGCAGTGCTAGACCCCCGCGGTACACAGATACGCAGTATTTT. Amino acid sequence: CSARPPRYTDTQYF.

The J gene is TRBJ2-1, the V gene TRBV7-2; 9 bases line up with TRBD1. CDR3 length: 15 amino acids. V lost 4 bases and J lost 4; bases outside the gene matches: 5. Per the germline V gene, CDR1 is SGHTA and CDR2 is FQGNSA. The CDR3 spells CASSSGQGGYNEQFF. Here the CDR3 DNA reads TGTGCCAGCAGCTCGGGACAGGGAGGTTACAATGAGCAGTTCTTC.

V is TRBV5-7 and J is TRBJ2-7; D may be TRBD2 (6 bases). TRBV5-7 counts as an open reading frame of uncertain function. The germline V and J ends were trimmed by 7 bases and 2 bases, with 13 bases remaining between them. The CDR3 contains 13 residues. CDR3 nucleotide sequence: TGTGCCAGCCAGCGGGCCGAACCCTACGAGCAGTACTTC. Protein product: CASQRAEPYEQYF.